What follows are 27 T cell receptor beta chains derived from one specimen sequenced in a study of blood T cell repertoires in COVID-19. Assay used: immunoSEQ multiplex PCR; TCRdb lists only in-frame clones, some missing. The table shows some 48,000 clones, with 85% to 90% occurring only once. Sequencing input: peripheral blood. These receptors all stem from a woman older than 75 with COVID-19, enrolled during active disease.

V gene TRBV7-3 combines with J gene TRBJ2-5; TRBD2 might be the D (7 bases). The germline V gene has CDR1 SGHTA and CDR2 FQGTGA. V shed 2 bases and J shed 4 bases, with 14 bases lying between them. This CDR3 has 15 amino acids. The CDR3 region is CASSLGGGPGETQYF. In DNA form, the CDR3 reads TGTGCCAGCAGCTTAGGGGGGGGCCCCGGAGAGACCCAGTACTTC.

The chain uses TRBV6-1 and TRBJ2-1; TRBD1 matches 7 bases. This CDR3 is built from 14 residues. V lost 7 bases to trimming and J lost 1 base; unmatched junction nucleotides: 4. CDR1 is MNHNS and CDR2 is SASEGT in the germline V gene. CDR3 nucleotide sequence: TGTGCCAGCATAGACAGGGAATCCTACAATGAGCAGTTCTTC. Translating gives CASIDRESYNEQFF.

J is TRBJ2-3 and V is TRBV7-9; 10 bases are a match to TRBD1. After removal of 5 bases from V and 0 bases from J, the junction contained 2 bases not matched to a gene. This CDR3 has 15 residues. Per germline, CDR1 SEHNR and CDR2 FQNEAQ (reference sequence). DNA of the CDR3: TGTGCCAGCAGCCCGGACAGGGGGAGCACAGATACGCAGTATTTT. Its translation: CASSPDRGSTDTQYF.

The chain uses TRBV28 and TRBJ1-1, with 10 bases that match TRBD1. J lost 8 bases, V lost 6 bases, and 12 bases had no gene match. This CDR3 has 15 amino acids. CDR1 is MDHEN and CDR2 is SYDVKM in the germline V gene. The CDR3 coding sequence is TGTGCCAGCAGGCCCTGGACAGGGGGAAAAGAAGAAGCTTTCTTT. This translates into CASRPWTGGKEEAFF. The full variable domain, its missing parts supplied by reference TRBV28 and TRBJ1-1, is DVKVTQSSRYLVKRTGEKVFLECVQDMDHENMFWYRQDPGLGLRLIYFSYDVKMKEKGDIPEGYSVSREKKERFSLILESASTNQTSMYLCASRPWTGGKEEAFFGQGTRLTVV.

This clone was seen just once. The CDR3 DNA is TGTGCCAGTCGCAGGGGCAGCAGCACAGATACGCAGTATTTT. Its translation is CASRRGSSTDTQYF. The genes are TRBV19 and TRBJ2-3, with TRBD1 as a possible D gene (6 bases). The V and J ends lost 8 bases and 0 bases respectively, with 12 bases between them. This CDR3 contains 14 residues. Per the germline V gene, CDR1 is LNHDA and CDR2 is SQIVND (reference sequence). The variable domain in full, completed from reference TRBV19 and TRBJ2-3, reads DGGITQSPKYLFRKEGQNVTLSCEQNLNHDAMYWYRQDPGQGLRLIYYSQIVNDFQKGDIAEGYSVSREKKESFPLTVTSAQKNPTAFYLCASRRGSSTDTQYFGPGTRLTVL.

The J gene is TRBJ1-6, the V gene TRBV5-1, with D perhaps matching TRBD1 (6 bases). Between the trimmed V and J ends, which lost 0 bases and 10 bases, there was a span of 17 bases. CDR3 size: 16 residues. Germline CDR1 and CDR2: SGHRS and YFSETQ. The CDR3 coding sequence is TGCGCCAGCAGCTTGGGACCGGGGGGCTGGGGGTCACCCCTCCACTTT. This codes for CASSLGPGGWGSPLHF. Filled out from reference TRBV5-1 and TRBJ1-6, the complete variable domain reads KAGVTQTPRYLIKTRGQQVTLSCSPISGHRSVSWYQQTPGQGLQFLFEYFSETQRNKGNFPGRFSGRQFSNSRSEMNVSTLELGDSALYLCASSLGPGGWGSPLHFGNGTRLTVT.

V is TRBV27 and J is TRBJ2-5, with D possibly TRBD1 on 7 matching bases. CDR1 is MNHEY and CDR2 is SMNVEV in the germline V gene (reference sequence). This CDR3 is built from 16 residues. V was clipped by 0 bases and J by 7 bases, with 18 bases between them. CDR3: CASSLSAGQWAGTQYF. The CDR3 coding sequence is TGTGCCAGCAGTTTATCGGCGGGACAGTGGGCCGGGACCCAGTACTTC.

The chain recombines TRBV6-4 with TRBJ1-1; D is undetermined. The CDR3 spans 16 residues. The ends were cut back, 4 bases at V and 5 bases at J, with 20 bases in the middle. Germline-derived CDR1 and CDR2 are MRHNA and SNTAGT. The CDR3 region has the DNA TGTGCCAGCAGTGTCTCAACAACCCGCCCTTGGACTGAAGCTTTCTTT. Residues: CASSVSTTRPWTEAFF.

The CDR3 DNA sequence: TGTGCCAGCAGCCAACAGACAGGGAGGAACACTGAAGCTTTCTTT. Its protein is CASSQQTGRNTEAFF. V gene TRBV11-1 combines with J gene TRBJ1-1; 7 bases fit TRBD1. J gave up 1 base and V 5 bases, and 7 bases lay outside the gene matches. This CDR3 region has 15 residues. Germline-derived CDR1 and CDR2 are SGHAT and FQDESV (reference sequence).

V is TRBV28 and J is TRBJ1-2, with TRBD1 matching over 9 bases. The CDR3 runs to 17 residues. The germline V gene encodes CDR1 MDHEN and CDR2 SYDVKM. V lost 4 bases to trimming and J lost 4 bases; unmatched junction nucleotides: 13. CDR3 nucleotides: TGTGCCAGCAGTTCACCAGGGACAGGGTCTCTTTCCTATGGCTACACCTTC. It yields the protein CASSSPGTGSLSYGYTF.

The chain uses TRBV7-6 and TRBJ2-7; TRBD1 aligns across 7 bases. The germline CDR1 and CDR2 sequences are SGHVS and FNYEAQ. With 5 bases clipped from V and 3 bases from J, the junction kept 16 bases outside the gene matches. The CDR3 consists of 17 residues. The CDR3 DNA sequence: TGTGCCAGCAGCCCACTGGTTCCTAGGCAGGGGGACTACGAGCAGTACTTC. Translated, it gives CASSPLVPRQGDYEQYF.

This chain uses TRBV27 with TRBJ1-1; no definite D call. Germline assignment: CDR1 MNHEY and CDR2 SMNVEV (reference sequence). This CDR3 region has 12 residues. V lost 6 bases and J 4 bases, leaving 9 bases between the germline ends. This chain's CDR3 is CASSPRGTEAFF. The DNA of the CDR3 is TGTGCCAGCAGCCCGCGGGGCACTGAAGCTTTCTTT.

The CDR3, as DNA: TGTGCCAGCAGCTCCTACACAGGGGCCTCAGGCTATGGCTACACCTTC. Protein sequence: CASSSYTGASGYGYTF. The J gene is TRBJ1-2, the V gene TRBV5-4; the match to TRBD1 covers 7 bases. Trimming took 3 bases from V and 4 from J; bases not matched to a gene: 12. This CDR3 comprises 16 residues. Germline V lookup: CDR1 SGHNT, CDR2 YYREEE (reference sequence).

This clone has only a few counts. The rearrangement joins TRBV9 to TRBJ2-7; weak D call: TRBD2 (6 bases). Germline V CDR1 and CDR2: SGDLS, YYNGEE. The CDR3 has 14 residues. Between the trimmed V and J ends, which lost 3 bases and 6 bases, there was a span of 16 bases. The CDR3 loop is CASSGIGSTGEQYF. The CDR3 nucleotides read TGTGCCAGCAGCGGAATCGGGAGCACGGGCGAGCAGTACTTC.

This rearrangement joins TRBV5-1 to TRBJ1-2; D may be TRBD1 (5 bases). The V end was cut by 0 bases, the J end by 2 bases, with 8 bases between. The CDR3 is 14 residues long. Germline lookup yields CDR1 SGHRS and CDR2 YFSETQ. The CDR3 region is CASSLVPGNYGYTF. DNA for the CDR3: TGCGCCAGCAGCTTGGTACCAGGGAACTATGGCTACACCTTC.

This clone was picked up a small number of times. The rearrangement joins TRBV5-4 to TRBJ2-5, with D maybe TRBD2 (5 bases). The V gene lost 1 base and the J gene lost 2 bases, with 9 bases spanning the gap. The germline CDR1 and CDR2 sequences are SGHNT and YYREEE (reference sequence). CDR3 size: 14 residues. The CDR3 bases are TGTGCCAGCAGCTTGTTCCAGCGGCAAGAGACCCAGTACTTC. This encodes CASSLFQRQETQYF.

The chain carries TRBV6-6 and TRBJ2-2; tentative D call: TRBD1 (5 bases). Germline V lookup: CDR1 MNHNY, CDR2 SVGAGI (reference sequence). The CDR3 length is 13 residues. V dropped 8 bases and J dropped 3 bases, with 10 bases sitting between them. The CDR3 DNA follows: TGTGCCAGCCATTCAGGGTACACCGGGGAGCTGTTTTTT. As protein: CASHSGYTGELFF.

The table lists this clone with a count of one. V and J are TRBV27 and TRBJ2-1; no clear D gene. V was shortened by 1 base and J by 7 bases, with 11 bases between the two germline ends. The CDR3 runs 14 residues. CDR1 and CDR2 (germline): MNHEY, SMNVEV (reference sequence). CDR3 residues: CASSLYSGYNEQFF. In DNA, the CDR3 is TGTGCCAGCAGTTTATATTCAGGTTATAATGAGCAGTTCTTC.

The DNA of the CDR3 is TGTGCCAGCAGTCCCAGCGGGGGGGCCAACAATGAGCAGTTCTTC. Its protein product is CASSPSGGANNEQFF. The chain uses TRBV6-6 and TRBJ2-1, with TRBD2 matching 10 bases. J was trimmed by 5 bases and V by 5 bases; bases with no gene match: 6. CDR3 size: 15 residues. The germline CDR1 and CDR2 sequences are MNHNY and SVGAGI (reference sequence).

This clone was recorded a few times. The genes are TRBV24-1 and TRBJ1-2, with 9 nucleotides matching TRBD1. The junction had 3 bases not matched to a gene; V was cut back by 3 bases and J by 8 bases. Per germline, CDR1 KGHDR and CDR2 SFDVKD. The CDR3 is 13 residues long. For the CDR3, the DNA is TGTGCCACCAGTGATCCCGGGACAGGGGGCTACACCTTC. This gives the protein CATSDPGTGGYTF.

This rearrangement joins TRBV20-1 to TRBJ1-5; D may be TRBD1 (5 bases). The CDR3 consists of 11 residues. The V gene lost 5 bases and the J gene lost 9 bases, with 11 bases spanning the gap. Germline CDR1 DFQATT, CDR2 SNEGSKA (reference sequence). The CDR3 DNA is TGCAGTGCTTCTCTCGGGGGGCCCCAGCATTTT. This encodes CSASLGGPQHF.

The CDR3 here is CASSLRGQTGNTIYF. The CDR3 nucleotides are TGTGCCAGCAGTCTCAGGGGGCAGACTGGAAACACCATATATTTT. The rearrangement joins TRBV2 to TRBJ1-3; 8 nucleotides agree with TRBD1. The CDR3 contains 15 residues. J was trimmed by 2 bases and V by 5 bases; bases with no gene match: 5. CDR1 is SNHLY and CDR2 is FYNNEI in the germline V gene. The complete variable domain, with remaining parts taken from reference TRBV2 and TRBJ1-3, reads EPEVTQTPSHQVTQMGQEVILRCVPISNHLYFYWYRQILGQKVEFLVSFYNNEISEKSEIFDDQFSVERPDGSNFTLKIRSTKLEDSAMYFCASSLRGQTGNTIYFGEGSWLTVV.

As for this clone: Within the sample, other DNA sequences also encode this same CDR3. The chain combines TRBV2 with TRBJ1-2; TRBD1 matches at 7 bases. The trim removed 5 bases at V and 1 base at J, leaving 7 bases unmatched. The germline V gene has CDR1 SNHLY and CDR2 FYNNEI. This CDR3 has 15 amino acids. In DNA, the CDR3 is TGTGCCAGCAGTAACCGACAGGGATTTAACTATGGCTACACCTTC. Encoded protein: CASSNRQGFNYGYTF.

J is TRBJ1-2 and V is TRBV24-1; D ambiguous. This CDR3 has 16 amino acids. The V and J ends lost 7 bases and 2 bases respectively, with 19 bases between them. Per germline, CDR1 KGHDR and CDR2 SFDVKD. CDR3 nucleotides: TGTGCCACCAGCAACCCTGGATCCGGGTTAAACTATGGCTACACCTTC. Translation gives CATSNPGSGLNYGYTF.

The chain uses TRBV4-2 and TRBJ2-6; tentative D call: TRBD2 (5 bases). The germline CDR1 and CDR2 sequences are LGHNA and YNFKEQ. Trimming removed 4 bases at V and 0 bases at J, with 7 bases between. The length of the CDR3 is 15 residues. The CDR3 protein is CASSRAGSGANVLTF. The CDR3 bases are TGTGCCAGCAGCCGGGCGGGCTCTGGGGCCAACGTCCTGACTTTC.

The rearrangement uses TRBV5-1 and TRBJ2-7; D gene uncertain. Germline CDR1 and CDR2: SGHRS and YFSETQ. Trimming removed 0 bases from V and 5 bases from J, with 15 bases in between. CDR3 length: 15 amino acids. This CDR3 reads CASSLAQPARDEQYF. For the CDR3, the DNA is TGCGCCAGCAGCTTGGCACAGCCCGCGCGCGACGAGCAGTACTTC. Supplemented by reference TRBV5-1 and TRBJ2-7, the full variable domain reads KAGVTQTPRYLIKTRGQQVTLSCSPISGHRSVSWYQQTPGQGLQFLFEYFSETQRNKGNFPGRFSGRQFSNSRSEMNVSTLELGDSALYLCASSLAQPARDEQYFGPGTRLTVT.

The chain couples TRBV19 to TRBJ1-5, with TRBD1 matching over 7 bases. Germline-derived CDR1 and CDR2 are LNHDA and SQIVND (reference sequence). J lost 4 bases, V lost 5 bases, and 8 bases had no gene match. The CDR3 spans 15 residues. Written as DNA, the CDR3 is TGTGCCAGTAGTGTGCTACAGGGACAGAATCAGCCCCAGCATTTT. Its protein is CASSVLQGQNQPQHF.